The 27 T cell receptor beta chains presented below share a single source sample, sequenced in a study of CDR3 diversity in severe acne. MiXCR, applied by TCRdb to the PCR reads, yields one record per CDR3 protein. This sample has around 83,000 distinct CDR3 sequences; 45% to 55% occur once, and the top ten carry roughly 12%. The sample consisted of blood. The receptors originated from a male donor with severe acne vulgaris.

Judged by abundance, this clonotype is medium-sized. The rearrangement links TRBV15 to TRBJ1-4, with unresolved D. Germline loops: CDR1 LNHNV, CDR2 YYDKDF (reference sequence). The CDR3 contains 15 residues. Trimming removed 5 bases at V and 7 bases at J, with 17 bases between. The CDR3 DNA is TGTGCCACCAGCGGATCCCTAGGGAGGCTTGAAAAACTGTTTTTT. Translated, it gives CATSGSLGRLEKLFF.

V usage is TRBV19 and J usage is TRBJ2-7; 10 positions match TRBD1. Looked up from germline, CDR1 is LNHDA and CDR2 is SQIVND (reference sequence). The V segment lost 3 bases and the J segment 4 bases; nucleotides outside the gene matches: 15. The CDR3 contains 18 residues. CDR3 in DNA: TGTGCCAGTAGTATGGGACCAATGGGGGACAGGGGTGCTTACGAGCAGTACTTC. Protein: CASSMGPMGDRGAYEQYF.

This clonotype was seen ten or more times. CDR3: CSASLQEHSYEQYF. CDR3 sequence (DNA): TGCAGTGCTAGCTTACAGGAGCACTCCTACGAGCAGTACTTC. The V and J genes are TRBV20-1 and TRBJ2-7; D perhaps matches TRBD1 (5 bases). There are 14 residues in the CDR3. Germline assignment: CDR1 DFQATT and CDR2 SNEGSKA (reference sequence). Trimming took off 3 bases at V and 0 bases at J, with 12 bases between the two ends.

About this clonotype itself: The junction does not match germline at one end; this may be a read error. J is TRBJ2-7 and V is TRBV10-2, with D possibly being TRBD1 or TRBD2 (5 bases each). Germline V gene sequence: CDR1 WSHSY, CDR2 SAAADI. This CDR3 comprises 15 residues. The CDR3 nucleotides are TGTGCCAGCAGTACCTCCCCCGGGGCGCGGTACGAGCAGTACTTC. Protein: CASSTSPGARYEQYF.

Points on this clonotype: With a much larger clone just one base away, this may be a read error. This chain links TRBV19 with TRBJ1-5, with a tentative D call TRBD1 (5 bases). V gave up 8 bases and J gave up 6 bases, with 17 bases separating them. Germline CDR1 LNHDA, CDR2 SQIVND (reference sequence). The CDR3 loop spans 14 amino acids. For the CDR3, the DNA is TGTGCCAGTTCAGCCCAGGGTGGGAGTCAGCCCCAGCATTTT. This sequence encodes CASSAQGGSQPQHF.

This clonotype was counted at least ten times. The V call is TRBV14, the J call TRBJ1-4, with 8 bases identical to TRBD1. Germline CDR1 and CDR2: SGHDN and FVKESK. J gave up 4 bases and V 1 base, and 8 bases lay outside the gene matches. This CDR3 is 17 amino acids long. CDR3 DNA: TGTGCCAGCAGCCAAGGGACAGGGATGACCTATAATGAAAAACTGTTTTTT. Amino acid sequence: CASSQGTGMTYNEKLFF.

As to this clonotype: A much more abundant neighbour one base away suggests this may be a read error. The CDR3 nucleotides are TGTGCCAGCAACTTAGTATTAGCGGGAGGTTACAATGAGCAGTTCTTC. Its protein product is CASNLVLAGGYNEQFF. This chain links TRBV7-2 with TRBJ2-1, with TRBD2 matching over 10 bases. This CDR3 has 16 amino acids. Germline values: CDR1 SGHTA, CDR2 FQGNSA.

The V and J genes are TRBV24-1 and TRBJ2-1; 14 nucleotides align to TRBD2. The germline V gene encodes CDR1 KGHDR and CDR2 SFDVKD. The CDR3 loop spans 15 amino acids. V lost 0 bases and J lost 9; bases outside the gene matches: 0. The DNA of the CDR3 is TGTGCCACCAGTGATTTGGGACTAGCGGGAGGTGAGCAGTTCTTC. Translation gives CATSDLGLAGGEQFF.

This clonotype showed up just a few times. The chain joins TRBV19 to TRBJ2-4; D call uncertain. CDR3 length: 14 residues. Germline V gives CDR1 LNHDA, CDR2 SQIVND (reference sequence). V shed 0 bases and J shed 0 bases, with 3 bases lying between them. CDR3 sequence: CASSIEPAKNIQYF. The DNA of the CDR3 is TGTGCCAGTAGTATAGAGCCAGCCAAAAACATTCAGTACTTC.

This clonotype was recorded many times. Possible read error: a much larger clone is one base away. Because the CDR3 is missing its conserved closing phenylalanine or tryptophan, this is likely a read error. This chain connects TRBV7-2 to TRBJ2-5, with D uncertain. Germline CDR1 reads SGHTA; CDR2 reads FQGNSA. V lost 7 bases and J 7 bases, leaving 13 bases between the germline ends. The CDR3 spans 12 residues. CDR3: CASTVQPGTQYL. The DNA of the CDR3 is TGTGCCAGCACCGTTCAACCGGGGACCCAGTACCTC.

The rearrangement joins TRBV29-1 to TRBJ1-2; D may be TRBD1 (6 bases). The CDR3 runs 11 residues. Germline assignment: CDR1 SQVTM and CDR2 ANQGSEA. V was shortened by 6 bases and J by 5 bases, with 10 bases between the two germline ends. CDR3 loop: CSVQGEYGYTF. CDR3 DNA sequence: TGCAGCGTACAGGGAGAGTATGGCTACACCTTC.

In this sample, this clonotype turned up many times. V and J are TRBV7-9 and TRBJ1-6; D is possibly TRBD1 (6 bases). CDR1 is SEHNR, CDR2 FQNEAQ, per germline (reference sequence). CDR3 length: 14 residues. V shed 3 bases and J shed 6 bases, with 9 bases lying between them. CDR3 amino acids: CASSFMDSNSPLHF. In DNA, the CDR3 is TGTGCCAGCAGCTTTATGGACAGTAATTCACCCCTCCACTTT.

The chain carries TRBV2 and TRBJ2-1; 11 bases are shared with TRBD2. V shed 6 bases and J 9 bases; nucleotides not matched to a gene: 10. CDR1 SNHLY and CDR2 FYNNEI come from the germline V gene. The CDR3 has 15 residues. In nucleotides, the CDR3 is TGTGCCAGCAGCGGGAGGCTAGCGGGAGGTACTGAGCAGTTCTTC. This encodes CASSGRLAGGTEQFF.

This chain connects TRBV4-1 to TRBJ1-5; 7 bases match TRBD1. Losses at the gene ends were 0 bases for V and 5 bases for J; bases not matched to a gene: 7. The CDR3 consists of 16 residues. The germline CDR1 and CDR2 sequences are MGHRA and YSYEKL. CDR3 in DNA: TGCGCCAGCAGCCAAGAAGAGGGGACAGACCATCAGCCCCAGCATTTT. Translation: CASSQEEGTDHQPQHF.

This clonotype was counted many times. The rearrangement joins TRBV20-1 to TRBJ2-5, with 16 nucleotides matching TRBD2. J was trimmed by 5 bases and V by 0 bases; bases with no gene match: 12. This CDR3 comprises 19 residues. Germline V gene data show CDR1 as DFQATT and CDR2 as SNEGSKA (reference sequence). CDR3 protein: CSARDIGTSGRASGETQYF. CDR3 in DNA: TGCAGTGCTAGAGACATTGGGACTAGCGGGAGGGCATCTGGGGAGACCCAGTACTTC.

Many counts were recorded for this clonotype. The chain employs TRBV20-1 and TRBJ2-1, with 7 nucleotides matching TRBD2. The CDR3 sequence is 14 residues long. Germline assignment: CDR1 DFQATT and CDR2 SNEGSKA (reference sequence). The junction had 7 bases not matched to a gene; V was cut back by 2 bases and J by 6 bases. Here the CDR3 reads CSARNAAGANEQFF. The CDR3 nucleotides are TGCAGTGCTAGAAACGCTGCGGGAGCCAATGAGCAGTTCTTC.

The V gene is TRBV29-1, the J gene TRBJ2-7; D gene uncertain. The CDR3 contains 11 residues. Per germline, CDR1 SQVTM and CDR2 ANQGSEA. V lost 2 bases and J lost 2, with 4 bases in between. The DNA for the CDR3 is TGCAGCGTTGAATCCACCTACGAGCAGTACTTC. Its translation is CSVESTYEQYF.

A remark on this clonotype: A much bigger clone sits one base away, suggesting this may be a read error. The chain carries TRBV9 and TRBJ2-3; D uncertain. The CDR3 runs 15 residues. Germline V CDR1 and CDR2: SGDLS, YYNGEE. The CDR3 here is CASSAPVHGPDTLYF. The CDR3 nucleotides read TGTGCCAGCAGCGCCCCGGTCCATGGTCCAGATACGCTGTATTTT.

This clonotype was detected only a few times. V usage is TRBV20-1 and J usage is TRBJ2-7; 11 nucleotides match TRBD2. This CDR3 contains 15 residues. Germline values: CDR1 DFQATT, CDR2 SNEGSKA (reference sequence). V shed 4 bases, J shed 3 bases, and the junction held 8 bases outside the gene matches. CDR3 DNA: TGCAGTGCTATTACTAGCGGGAGAGAAGGCTACGAGCAGTACTTC. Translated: CSAITSGREGYEQYF.

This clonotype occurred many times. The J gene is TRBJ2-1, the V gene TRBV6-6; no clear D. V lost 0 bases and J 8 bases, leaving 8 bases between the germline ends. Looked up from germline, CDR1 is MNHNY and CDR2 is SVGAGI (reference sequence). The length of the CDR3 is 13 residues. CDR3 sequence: CASSYSSGYEQFF. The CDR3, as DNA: TGTGCCAGCAGTTACTCGAGTGGGTATGAGCAGTTCTTC.

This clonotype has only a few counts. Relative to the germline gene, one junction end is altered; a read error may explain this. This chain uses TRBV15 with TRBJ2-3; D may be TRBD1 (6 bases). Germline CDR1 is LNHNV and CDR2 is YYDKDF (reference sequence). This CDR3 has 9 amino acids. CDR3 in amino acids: CATSSPQGF. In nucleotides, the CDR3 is TGTGCCACCAGCAGCCCACAGGGTTTT. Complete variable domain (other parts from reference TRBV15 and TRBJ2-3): DAMVIQNPRYQVTQFGKPVTLSCSQTLNHNVMYWYQQKSSQAPKLLFHYYDKDFNNEADTPDNFQSRRPNTSFCFLDIRSPGLGDTAMYLCATSSPQGFGPGTRLTVL.

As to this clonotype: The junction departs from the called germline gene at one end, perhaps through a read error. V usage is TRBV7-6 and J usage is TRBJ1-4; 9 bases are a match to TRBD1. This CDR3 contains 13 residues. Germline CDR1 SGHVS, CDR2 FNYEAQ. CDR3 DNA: TGTGCTAGCAGCCCCGGGACAGGGGAAAAACTGTTTTTT. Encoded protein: CASSPGTGEKLFF.

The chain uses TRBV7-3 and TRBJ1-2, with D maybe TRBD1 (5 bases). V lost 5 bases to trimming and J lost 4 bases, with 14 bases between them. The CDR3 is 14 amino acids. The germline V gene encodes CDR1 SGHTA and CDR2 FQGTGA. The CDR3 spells CASSVGGGLYGYTF. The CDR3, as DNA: TGTGCCAGCAGCGTTGGGGGGGGACTCTATGGCTACACCTTC.

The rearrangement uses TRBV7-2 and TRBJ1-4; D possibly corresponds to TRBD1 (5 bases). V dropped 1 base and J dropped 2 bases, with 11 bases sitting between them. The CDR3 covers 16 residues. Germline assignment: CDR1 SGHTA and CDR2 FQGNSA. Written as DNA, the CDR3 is TGTGCCAGCAGCTTAGGTTCCGGGGCCACTAATGAAAAACTGTTTTTT. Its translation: CASSLGSGATNEKLFF.

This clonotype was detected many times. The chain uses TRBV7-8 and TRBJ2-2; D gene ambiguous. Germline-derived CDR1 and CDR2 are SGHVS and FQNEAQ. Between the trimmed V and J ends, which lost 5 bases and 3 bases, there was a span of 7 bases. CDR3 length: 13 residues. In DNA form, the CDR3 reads TGTGCCAGCAGCCCGGGCCACACCGGGGAGCTGTTTTTT. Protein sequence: CASSPGHTGELFF. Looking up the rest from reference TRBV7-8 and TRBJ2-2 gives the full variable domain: GAGVSQSPRYKVAKRGQDVALRCDPISGHVSLFWYQQALGQGPEFLTYFQNEAQLDKSGLPSDRFFAERPEGSVSTLKIQRTQQEDSAVYLCASSPGHTGELFFGEGSRLTVL.

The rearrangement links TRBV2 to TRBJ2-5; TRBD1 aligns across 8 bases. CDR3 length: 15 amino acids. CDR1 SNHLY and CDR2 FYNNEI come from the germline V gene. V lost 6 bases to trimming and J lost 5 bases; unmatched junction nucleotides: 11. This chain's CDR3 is CASSGRTGTGETQYF. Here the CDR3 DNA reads TGTGCCAGCAGCGGCCGGACAGGGACGGGGGAGACCCAGTACTTC.

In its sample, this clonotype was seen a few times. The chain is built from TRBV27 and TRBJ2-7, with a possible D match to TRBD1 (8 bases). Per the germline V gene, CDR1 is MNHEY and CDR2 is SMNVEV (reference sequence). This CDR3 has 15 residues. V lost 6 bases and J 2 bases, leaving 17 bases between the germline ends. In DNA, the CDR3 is TGTGCCAGCAGACTGAAACAGGGGGGGACCTACGAGCAGTACTTC. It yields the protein CASRLKQGGTYEQYF.